This T cell receptor (beta chain) was obtained from a study of identical twins. TCRdb reprocessed the 5' RACE reads via MiXCR and lists one record per CDR3 protein. The sample carries 1,800,000 or so distinct CDR3 sequences, around 29% recorded once. This clonotype came up a few times. Germline V gene data show CDR1 as DFQATT and CDR2 as SNEGSKA (reference sequence). Unmatched junction bases numbered 12, after V lost 1 base and J lost 0 bases. This CDR3 contains 18 residues. Material for sequencing was cord blood. This chain joins TRBV20-1 and TRBJ2-5, with 9 bases identical to TRBD2. This TCR was sampled from a newborn girl in good health. CDR3: CSARAVGGLAMYQETQYF. The DNA for the CDR3 is TGCAGTGCTAGAGCGGTGGGTGGACTAGCGATGTACCAAGAGACCCAGTACTTC.